The 29 T cell receptor beta chains reported below all come from one sample, sequenced in a study of blood T cell repertoires in COVID-19. The table came from immunoSEQ multiplex PCR; TCRdb's copy has only in-frame clones and leaves some out. The repertoire consists of approximately 170,000 clones, with under 85% occurring once and the leading ten covering approximately 13%. What was sequenced was peripheral blood. These receptors were collected from an older man who had recovered from COVID-19.

The chain combines TRBV15 with TRBJ2-3, with 7 bases that match TRBD2. Germline V gene lookup returns CDR1 LNHNV and CDR2 YYDKDF (reference sequence). This CDR3 has 15 amino acids. The V and J ends lost 1 base and 2 bases, in that order; junction bases with no gene match: 3. CDR3 coding DNA: TGTGCCACCAGCAGAGGGGGGGGAATCACAGATACGCAGTATTTT. It encodes CATSRGGGITDTQYF.

V is TRBV27 and J is TRBJ2-7; TRBD1 matches 7 bases. With V trimmed by 0 bases and J by 3 bases, 8 bases remained unmatched. Germline CDR1 MNHEY, CDR2 SMNVEV (reference sequence). The CDR3 sequence is 16 residues long. The CDR3 is CASSLSGRQGLYEQYF. Here the CDR3 DNA reads TGTGCCAGCAGTTTATCGGGTAGACAGGGTCTCTACGAGCAGTACTTC.

The chain couples TRBV5-1 to TRBJ1-2, with TRBD1 matching 7 bases. Trimming cost V 2 bases and J 4 bases; bases outside gene matches: 8. This CDR3 comprises 15 residues. The germline V gene has CDR1 SGHRS and CDR2 YFSETQ. This chain's CDR3 is CASSLGWGQLYGYTF. The CDR3 nucleotides are TGCGCCAGCAGCTTAGGGTGGGGACAGCTCTATGGCTACACCTTC.

This chain uses TRBV19 with TRBJ1-2, with 7 bases that match TRBD1. V was pared by 5 bases and J by 4 bases, with 1 base of the junction left unmatched. CDR1 is LNHDA, CDR2 SQIVND, per germline (reference sequence). CDR3 size: 12 residues. The CDR3 loop reads CASSRDSYGYTF. DNA of the CDR3: TGTGCCAGTAGTCGGGACAGCTATGGCTACACCTTC.

This rearrangement joins TRBV2 to TRBJ2-5; TRBD2 aligns across 9 bases. CDR1 is SNHLY and CDR2 is FYNNEI in the germline V gene. Trimming cost V 4 bases and J 1 base; bases outside gene matches: 7. The CDR3 spans 16 residues. CDR3 loop: CASSVWTSATQETQYF. The CDR3 DNA reads as TGTGCCAGCAGTGTGTGGACTAGCGCGACCCAAGAGACCCAGTACTTC.

V is TRBV15 and J is TRBJ2-1, with unresolved D. The CDR3 is 15 residues long. The V end lost 0 bases, the J end lost 4 bases, and 10 bases lay between the germline ends. From germline, CDR1 is LNHNV and CDR2 YYDKDF (reference sequence). As DNA, the CDR3 is TGTGCCACCAGCAGAGAAGTCGACGGGTACAATGAGCAGTTCTTC. The encoded protein is CATSREVDGYNEQFF.

This clone was observed a few times. The V call is TRBV4-2, the J call TRBJ1-5; D unresolved. The germline V and J ends were trimmed by 0 bases and 6 bases, with 15 bases remaining between them. The CDR3 has 16 amino acids. Germline V lookup: CDR1 LGHNA, CDR2 YNFKEQ. The CDR3 region has the DNA TGTGCCAGCAGCCAAGAGTTTACGGGATTGAGTCAGCCCCAGCATTTT. Translation: CASSQEFTGLSQPQHF.

This clone came up a few times. The V call is TRBV7-9, the J call TRBJ1-1; D uncertain. The germline CDR1 and CDR2 sequences are SEHNR and FQNEAQ (reference sequence). V lost 6 bases to trimming and J lost 6 bases, with 14 bases between them. CDR3 length: 13 residues. In nucleotides, the CDR3 is TGTGCCAGCAGGACGGGAACCTCCCCTGAAGCTTTCTTT. Its translation: CASRTGTSPEAFF.

This clone appeared a single time. V usage is TRBV5-8 and J usage is TRBJ2-1; tentatively, D is TRBD1 (6 bases). The V and J ends lost 0 bases and 2 bases respectively, with 9 bases between them. Germline CDR1 reads SGHTS; CDR2 reads YDEGEE. The CDR3 spans 15 residues. The CDR3 is CASSLVGQTYNEQFF. The CDR3 DNA reads TGTGCCAGCAGCTTGGTTGGACAGACCTACAATGAGCAGTTCTTC.

The chain combines TRBV12-2 with TRBJ2-1; the listed D gene, TRBD1, was not tested against the DNA. TRBV12-2 is a recognized pseudogene. CDR3 size: 15 residues. The chain's CDR3 is CASRLARTGWDEQFF. The CDR3 nucleotides read TGTGCAAGTCGCTTAGCCCGGACAGGGTGGGATGAGCAGTTCTTC.

The chain joins TRBV5-4 to TRBJ2-5; TRBD2 matches 7 bases. This CDR3 is built from 14 residues. Trimming took 4 bases from V and 1 from J; bases not matched to a gene: 4. Looked up from germline, CDR1 is SGHNT and CDR2 is YYREEE (reference sequence). The CDR3 DNA reads as TGTGCCAGCAGCAACCAGCGGGGCCAAGAGACCCAGTACTTC. Translated: CASSNQRGQETQYF. The full variable domain, completed using reference TRBV5-4 and TRBJ2-5, is ETGVTQSPTHLIKTRGQQVTLRCSSQSGHNTVSWYQQALGQGPQFIFQYYREEENGRGNFPPRFSGLQFPNYSSELNVNALELDDSALYLCASSNQRGQETQYFGPGTRLLVL.

V and J are TRBV14 and TRBJ2-1; 8 bases are shared with TRBD1. V lost 3 bases and J lost 2; bases outside the gene matches: 3. Germline V lookup: CDR1 SGHDN, CDR2 FVKESK. This CDR3 has 15 residues. CDR3 sequence: CASSQGTGPYNEQFF. The CDR3 region has the DNA TGTGCCAGCAGCCAGGGGACAGGTCCCTACAATGAGCAGTTCTTC.

The rearrangement links TRBV28 to TRBJ1-4; the D gene is possibly TRBD1 (5 bases). The CDR3 runs to 15 residues. Germline CDR1 and CDR2: MDHEN and SYDVKM. V dropped 4 bases and J dropped 13 bases, with 22 bases sitting between them. CDR3 coding DNA: TGTGCCAGCAGTTCATACGACCGACAGTGGAGGGTACTGTTTTTT. Translation gives CASSSYDRQWRVLFF.

The genes are TRBV5-1 and TRBJ2-7, with 9 nucleotides matching TRBD1. The V gene end was trimmed by 3 bases and the J gene end by 5 bases; junction bases not matched to a gene: 12. This CDR3 is built from 16 residues. CDR1 SGHRS and CDR2 YFSETQ come from the germline V gene. The CDR3 DNA sequence: TGCGCCAGCAGCTCGAACCCGCGGGACAGGGACGACGAGCAGTACTTC. Translating gives CASSSNPRDRDDEQYF.

This chain uses TRBV18 with TRBJ2-1, with 9 bases that match TRBD1. CDR3 length: 15 amino acids. CDR1 and CDR2 (germline): KGHSH, LQKENI. V was clipped by 1 base and J by 7 bases; unmatched bases: 5. CDR3 protein: CASSPRATGGNEQFF. DNA for the CDR3: TGTGCCAGCTCACCACGAGCGACAGGGGGTAATGAGCAGTTCTTC.

The V gene is TRBV19, the J gene TRBJ1-1; a possible D gene is TRBD1 (6 bases). Germline V CDR1 and CDR2: LNHDA, SQIVND (reference sequence). CDR3 length equals 14 residues. V was clipped by 4 bases and J by 4 bases, with 13 bases between them. CDR3 in DNA: TGTGCCAGTAGTAAGACAGGATTCGGCACTGAAGCTTTCTTT. Translating gives CASSKTGFGTEAFF.

This rearrangement joins TRBV18 to TRBJ2-1; 7 positions agree with TRBD2. V trimming: 4 bases; J trimming: 6 bases; junction bases outside the gene matches: 9. CDR1 and CDR2 (germline): KGHSH, LQKENI. The CDR3 covers 15 residues. The CDR3 sequence: CASSQALASRNEQFF. The CDR3, as DNA: TGTGCCAGCTCACAAGCACTAGCGTCTCGCAATGAGCAGTTCTTC. The variable domain in full, completed from reference TRBV18 and TRBJ2-1, reads NAGVMQNPRHLVRRRGQEARLRCSPMKGHSHVYWYRQLPEEGLKFMVYLQKENIIDESGMPKERFSAEFPKEGPSILRIQQVVRGDSAAYFCASSQALASRNEQFFGPGTRLTVL.

The CDR3 sequence: CAISEGPTSGRGGNEQFF. DNA for the CDR3: TGTGCCATCAGTGAGGGGCCGACTAGCGGGAGAGGGGGCAATGAGCAGTTCTTC. V gene TRBV10-3 combines with J gene TRBJ2-1; 12 bases fit TRBD2. With V trimmed by 2 bases and J by 6 bases, 11 bases remained unmatched. There are 18 residues in the CDR3. The germline gives CDR1 ENHRY, CDR2 SYGVKD.

This clone turned up a few times. The J gene is TRBJ2-7, the V gene TRBV4-1, with D possibly being TRBD2 (5 bases). With 0 bases removed from V and 3 bases from J, the gap between germline ends came to 9 bases. CDR3 length equals 14 residues. Germline CDR1 MGHRA, CDR2 YSYEKL. Here the CDR3 DNA reads TGCGCCAGCAGCCAAGAGAGCGGATACTACGAGCAGTACTTC. Translation: CASSQESGYYEQYF.

The chain is built from TRBV6-5 and TRBJ2-1; 8 bases are shared with TRBD2. The germline V gene encodes CDR1 MNHEY and CDR2 SVGAGI. V lost 7 bases to trimming and J lost 1 base; unmatched junction nucleotides: 3. The CDR3 consists of 14 residues. CDR3 region: CASMASGSYNEQFF. CDR3 DNA: TGTGCCAGCATGGCTAGCGGGTCCTACAATGAGCAGTTCTTC.

V and J are TRBV19 and TRBJ2-1; the match to TRBD1 covers 10 bases. The length of the CDR3 is 15 residues. CDR1 LNHDA and CDR2 SQIVND come from the germline V gene (reference sequence). The V and J ends lost 4 bases and 5 bases, in that order; junction bases with no gene match: 5. The CDR3 region is CASSSPGQGNNEQFF. CDR3 sequence (DNA): TGTGCCAGTAGTAGTCCGGGACAGGGGAACAATGAGCAGTTCTTC.

This chain uses TRBV7-9 with TRBJ1-1, with D possibly matching TRBD1 (5 bases). This CDR3 is 13 amino acids long. CDR1 and CDR2 (germline): SEHNR, FQNEAQ (reference sequence). The V gene lost 3 bases and the J gene lost 8 bases, with 13 bases spanning the gap. CDR3 nucleotide sequence: TGTGCCAGCAGCTTTTACGGGACTGTCGAAGCTTTCTTT. It translates to CASSFYGTVEAFF.

V and J are TRBV6-2 or TRBV6-3 and TRBJ2-3; 8 bases align to TRBD1. Per germline, CDR1 MNHEY and CDR2 SVGEGT. The CDR3 loop spans 14 amino acids. V lost 6 bases to trimming and J lost 1 base; unmatched junction nucleotides: 3. The CDR3 coding sequence is TGTGCCAGCAGCAAGGACAGGGGCACAGATACGCAGTATTTT. This sequence encodes CASSKDRGTDTQYF.

A word on this clone: Germline is not matched at one junction end, which may reflect a read error. The rearrangement uses TRBV7-7 and TRBJ2-1, with D possibly being TRBD1 (6 bases). The CDR3 has 16 amino acids. Per the germline V gene, CDR1 is SSHAT and CDR2 is FNYEAQ (reference sequence). The CDR3 DNA is TGTGCTAGCAGCCAGGGGCCGGGCATAGGTTACAATGAGCAGTTCTTC. It encodes CASSQGPGIGYNEQFF.

The chain has TRBV5-4 and TRBJ1-5; D gene unclear. Germline values: CDR1 SGHNT, CDR2 YYREEE (reference sequence). V was cut by 0 bases and J by 1 base, with 8 bases left in between. The CDR3 consists of 15 residues. The CDR3 sequence: CASSLDGHSNQPQHF. The DNA of the CDR3 is TGTGCCAGCAGCTTGGATGGGCACAGCAATCAGCCCCAGCATTTT.

The genes are TRBV5-5 and TRBJ1-2; possible D gene TRBD1, 6 bases. From germline, CDR1 is SGHKS and CDR2 YYEKEE (reference sequence). Trimming cost V 2 bases and J 4 bases, with 12 bases left between them. This CDR3 contains 14 residues. The CDR3 sequence is CASSFGQNLYGYTF. In DNA form, the CDR3 reads TGTGCCAGCAGCTTCGGACAGAACCTCTATGGCTACACCTTC.

This clone appeared a few times. The chain recombines TRBV2 with TRBJ2-7, with D possibly matching TRBD1 (5 bases). The CDR3 has 15 residues. Trimming pared 2 bases from V and 6 bases from J, leaving 17 bases between. The germline V gene has CDR1 SNHLY and CDR2 FYNNEI. CDR3 protein: CASSETTARVIEQYF. In DNA form, the CDR3 reads TGTGCCAGCAGTGAAACGACAGCCAGAGTAATCGAGCAGTACTTC.

The rearrangement uses TRBV5-1 and TRBJ2-7; TRBD2 matches at 9 bases. The CDR3 totals 14 residues. CDR1 SGHRS and CDR2 YFSETQ come from the germline V gene. Trimming removed 2 bases from V and 5 bases from J; junction bases left unmatched: 5. In DNA form, the CDR3 reads TGCGCCAGCAGCTTTGTTAGCGGGAGAAACGAGCAGTACTTC. This codes for CASSFVSGRNEQYF.

V and J are TRBV28 and TRBJ1-2; 10 nucleotides line up with TRBD1. The ends lost 6 bases at V and 8 bases at J; junction bases unmatched: 15. The CDR3 is made up of 16 amino acids. The V gene's germline CDR1 is MDHEN and CDR2 SYDVKM. CDR3 loop: CASSPSGTGDHVGYTF. The CDR3 DNA reads TGTGCCAGCAGCCCTTCCGGGACAGGGGATCATGTGGGCTACACCTTC.